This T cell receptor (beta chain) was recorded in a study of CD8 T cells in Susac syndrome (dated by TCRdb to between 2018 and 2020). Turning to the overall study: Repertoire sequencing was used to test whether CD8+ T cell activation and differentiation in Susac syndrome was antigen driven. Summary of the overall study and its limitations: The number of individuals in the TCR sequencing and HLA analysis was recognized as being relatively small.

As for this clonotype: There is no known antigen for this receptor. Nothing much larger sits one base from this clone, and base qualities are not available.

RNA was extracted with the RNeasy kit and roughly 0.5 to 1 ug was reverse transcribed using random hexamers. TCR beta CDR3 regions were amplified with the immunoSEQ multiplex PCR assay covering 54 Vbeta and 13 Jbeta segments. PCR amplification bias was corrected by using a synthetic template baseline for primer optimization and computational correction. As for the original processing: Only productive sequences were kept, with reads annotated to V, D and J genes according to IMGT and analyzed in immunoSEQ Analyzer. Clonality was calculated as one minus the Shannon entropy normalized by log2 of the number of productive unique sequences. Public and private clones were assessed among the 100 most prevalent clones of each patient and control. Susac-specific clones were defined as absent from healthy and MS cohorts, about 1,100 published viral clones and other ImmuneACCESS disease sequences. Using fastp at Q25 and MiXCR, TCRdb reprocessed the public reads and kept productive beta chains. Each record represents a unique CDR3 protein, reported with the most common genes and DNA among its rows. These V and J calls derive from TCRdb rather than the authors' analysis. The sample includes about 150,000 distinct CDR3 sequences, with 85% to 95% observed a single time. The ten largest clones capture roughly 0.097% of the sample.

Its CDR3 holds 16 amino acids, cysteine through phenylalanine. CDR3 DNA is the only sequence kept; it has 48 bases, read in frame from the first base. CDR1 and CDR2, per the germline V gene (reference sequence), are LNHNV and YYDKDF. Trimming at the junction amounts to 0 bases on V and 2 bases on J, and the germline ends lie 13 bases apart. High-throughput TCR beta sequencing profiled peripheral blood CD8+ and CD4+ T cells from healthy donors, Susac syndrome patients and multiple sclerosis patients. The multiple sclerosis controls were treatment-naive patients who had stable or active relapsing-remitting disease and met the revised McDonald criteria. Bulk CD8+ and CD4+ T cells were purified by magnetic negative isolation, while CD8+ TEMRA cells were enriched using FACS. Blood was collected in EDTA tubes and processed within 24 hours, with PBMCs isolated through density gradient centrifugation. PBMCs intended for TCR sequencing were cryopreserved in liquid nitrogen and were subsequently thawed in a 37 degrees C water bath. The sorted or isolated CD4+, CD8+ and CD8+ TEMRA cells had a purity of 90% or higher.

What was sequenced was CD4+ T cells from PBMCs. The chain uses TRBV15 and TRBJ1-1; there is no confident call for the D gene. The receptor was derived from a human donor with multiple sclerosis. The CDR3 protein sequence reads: CATSRDRGIKNTEAFF. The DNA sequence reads TGTGCCACCAGCAGAGATCGGGGTATCAAAAACACTGAAGCTTTCTTT.